The rows below give T cell receptor beta chains drawn from one sample of a study of blood T cells in healthy people across ages. TCRdb independently ran MiXCR on the 5' RACE reads; one entry per CDR3 protein. The data hold about 690,000 distinct CDR3 sequences, with roughly 43% observed a single time. The specimen was blood. The receptors come from an elderly man in good health. Both conserved end residues are part of each CDR3. A D gene is named only where the DNA matches it firmly. Expanded clones get a size class; other rows say once, few or many, or leave the size out.

D gene	J gene	V gene	clone size	CDR3 DNA	CDR3 protein
NA	TRBJ2-4	TRBV20-1	NA	TGCAGTGCTCTAGGACCGACTCTAGCCAAAAACATTCAGTACTTC	CSALGPTLAKNIQYF
NA	TRBJ2-1	TRBV7-2	NA	TGTGCCAGCAGCTCTAATACCGGGAGCAGAGAGCAGTTCTTC	CASSSNTGSREQFF
TRBD2	TRBJ2-3	TRBV15	few	TGTGCCACCAGCAGCCAAGCGGGGGGTTCCACAGATACGCAGTATTTT	CATSSQAGGSTDTQYF
NA	TRBJ2-5	TRBV12-3/TRBV12-4	NA	TGTGCCAGCAGTGGGGCACAGGCCGAGACCCAGTACTTC	CASSGAQAETQYF
TRBD1	TRBJ2-2	TRBV7-2	few	TGTGCCAGCAGCTCTGACAGGGTGGGCACCGGGGAGCTGTTTTTT	CASSSDRVGTGELFF
NA	TRBJ2-6	TRBV9	many	TGTGCCAGCAGCGCCACAGGGTCTGGGGCCAACGTCCTGACTTTC	CASSATGSGANVLTF
TRBD1	TRBJ2-7	TRBV7-2	NA	TGTGCCGACAGCTTAGGCAGGGGGCGCGGTAGCCCCTACGAGCAGTACTTC	CADSLGRGRGSPYEQYF
NA	TRBJ1-5	TRBV2	few	TGTGCCAGCAGGAGGACAGTTGTTAGCAATCAGCCCCAGCATTTT	CASRRTVVSNQPQHF
NA	TRBJ2-7	TRBV6-1	once	TGTGCCAGCAGTGAACGTCTTCTAGGCGAGCAGTACTTC	CASSERLLGEQYF
TRBD2	TRBJ2-7	TRBV20-1	few	TGCAGTGCTAGAGATGTCATGACTAGCGGAGGGTACGAGCAGTACTTC	CSARDVMTSGGYEQYF